The T cell receptor (beta chain) described here comes from a study of beta chain features in type 1 diabetes. Study observations and caveats: Resolution of whether HLA type affects TCRB rearrangement was not achieved here.

This clone was seen many times. Its antigen remains unknown. cDNA synthesis used the whole RNA isolate, giving expressed TCRB sequences. There were 3.5 million or so reads on average in the naive, central memory and regulatory T cell samples. Profiling relied on immunoSEQ multiplex PCR, and the TCRdb table lists in-frame clones only, not all of them. The table has more than 130,000 clones, about 7.1% seen once. Per the germline V gene, CDR1 is SQVTM and CDR2 is ANQGSEA. This CDR3 is 12 amino acids long. V was cut by 5 bases and J by 4 bases, with 10 bases left in between. This TCR was sampled from a young woman in good health. The sequenced sample was central memory CD4+ T cells from blood. This chain uses TRBV29-1 with TRBJ2-3; possibly TRBD2 for D (5 bases). The CDR3 bases are TGCAGCGTTCTGGAAGCGGCAGATACGCAGTATTTT. Protein: CSVLEAADTQYF.